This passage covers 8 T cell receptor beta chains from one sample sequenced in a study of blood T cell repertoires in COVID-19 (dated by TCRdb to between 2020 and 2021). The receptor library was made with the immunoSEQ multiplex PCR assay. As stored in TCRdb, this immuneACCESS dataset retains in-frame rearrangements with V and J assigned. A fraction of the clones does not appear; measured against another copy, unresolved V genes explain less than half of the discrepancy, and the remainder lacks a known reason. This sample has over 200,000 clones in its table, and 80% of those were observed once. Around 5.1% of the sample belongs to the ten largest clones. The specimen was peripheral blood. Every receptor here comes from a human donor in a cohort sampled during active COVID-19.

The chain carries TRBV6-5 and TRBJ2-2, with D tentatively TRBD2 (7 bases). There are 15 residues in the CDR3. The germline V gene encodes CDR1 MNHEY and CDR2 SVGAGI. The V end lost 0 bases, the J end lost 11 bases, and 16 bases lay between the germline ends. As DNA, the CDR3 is TGTGCCAGCAGTTACTCGAGGGGGGGCCGAGCTGAGCTGTTTTTT. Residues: CASSYSRGGRAELFF.

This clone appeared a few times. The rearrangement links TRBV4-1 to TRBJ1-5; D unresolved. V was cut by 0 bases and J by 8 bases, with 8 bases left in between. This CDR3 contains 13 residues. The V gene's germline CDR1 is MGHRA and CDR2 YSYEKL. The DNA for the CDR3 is TGCGCCAGCAGCCAAGATCCCCGGGAGCCCCAGCATTTT. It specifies CASSQDPREPQHF.

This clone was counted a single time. CDR3 sequence (DNA): TGTGCCAGCTCACCCCAGGCCCCGGATTCACCCCTCCACTTT. It codes for CASSPQAPDSPLHF. V gene TRBV18 combines with J gene TRBJ1-6, with D unclear. The CDR3 loop spans 14 amino acids. Trimming took 3 bases from V and 8 from J, leaving 11 bases between them. The germline gives CDR1 KGHSH, CDR2 LQKENI.

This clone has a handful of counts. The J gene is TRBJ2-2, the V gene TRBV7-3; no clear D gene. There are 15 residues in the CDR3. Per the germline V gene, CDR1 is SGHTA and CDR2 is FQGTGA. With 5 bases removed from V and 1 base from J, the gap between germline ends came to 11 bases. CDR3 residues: CASSRDRRNTGELFF. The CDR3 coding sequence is TGTGCCAGCAGCAGAGACCGGAGGAACACCGGGGAGCTGTTTTTT.

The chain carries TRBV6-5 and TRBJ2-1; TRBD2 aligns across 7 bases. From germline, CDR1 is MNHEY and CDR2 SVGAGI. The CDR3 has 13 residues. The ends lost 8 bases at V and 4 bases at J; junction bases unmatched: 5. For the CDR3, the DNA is TGTGCCAGCGGGGGGGGGATGTACAATGAGCAGTTCTTC. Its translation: CASGGGMYNEQFF.

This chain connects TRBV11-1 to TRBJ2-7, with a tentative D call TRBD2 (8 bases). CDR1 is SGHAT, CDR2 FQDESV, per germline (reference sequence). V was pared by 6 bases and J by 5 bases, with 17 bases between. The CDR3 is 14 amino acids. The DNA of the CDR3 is TGTGCCAGCAGTCGGGAGGGGGCTCGGAACGAGCAGTACTTC. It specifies CASSREGARNEQYF.

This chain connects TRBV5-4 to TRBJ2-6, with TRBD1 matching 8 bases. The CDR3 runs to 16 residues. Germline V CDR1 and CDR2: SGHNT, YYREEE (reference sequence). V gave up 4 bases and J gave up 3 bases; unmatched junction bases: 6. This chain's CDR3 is CASSTSGGRGANVLTF. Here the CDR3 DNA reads TGTGCCAGCAGCACCTCAGGGGGCCGTGGGGCCAACGTCCTGACTTTC.

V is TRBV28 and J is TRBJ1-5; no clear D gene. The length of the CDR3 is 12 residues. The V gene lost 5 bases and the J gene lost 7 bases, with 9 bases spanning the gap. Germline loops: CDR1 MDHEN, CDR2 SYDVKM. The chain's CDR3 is CASSPPSQPQHF. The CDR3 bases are TGTGCCAGCAGTCCTCCTAGCCAGCCCCAGCATTTT. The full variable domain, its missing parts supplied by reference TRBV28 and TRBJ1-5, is DVKVTQSSRYLVKRTGEKVFLECVQDMDHENMFWYRQDPGLGLRLIYFSYDVKMKEKGDIPEGYSVSREKKERFSLILESASTNQTSMYLCASSPPSQPQHFGDGTRLSIL.